This TCR beta chain was captured by sequencing in a study of blood T cell repertoires in COVID-19. Original processing methods: Nucleated cell counts were estimated from reference gene primer amplification. Generated by immunoSEQ multiplex PCR, the TCRdb table keeps only in-frame clones and is missing some. V, J and clone size derive from that table, while D and trimming were established from the DNA sequence. Seen here are approximately 150,000 clones, almost 85% observed once, and the top ten hold more than 1.2%. The germline V gene encodes CDR1 SNHLY and CDR2 FYNNEI. The CDR3 is made up of 17 amino acids. Trimming took 7 bases from V and 7 from J; bases not matched to a gene: 14.

Sequenced sample: peripheral blood. The genes are TRBV2 and TRBJ1-6; TRBD1 matches 9 bases. This receptor was identified in a man aged 55-75 years with acute or convalescent COVID-19. CDR3 coding DNA: TGTGCCAGCACTAGGAGCAGAACAGGGGGCTCGAATTCACCCCTCCACTTT. Translation: CASTRSRTGGSNSPLHF.